This T cell receptor (beta chain) is drawn from a study of T cells in Graves' hyperthyroidism and ophthalmopathy. Notes on the study in general: Most thyroid clonotypes expanded above 0.001 were also detected in blood.

This clonotype was recorded only once. What it binds is not known. Uncontrolled infection, other autoimmune disease, pregnancy and lactation each barred patients from inclusion. The CDR3 regions of TCR beta were amplified from RNA transcripts. The HTBI set primed first-round TCR CDR3 RT-PCR. A single record per CDR3 protein comes from TCRdb applying MiXCR to the multiplex PCR reads. The sample lists approximately 610,000 distinct CDR3 sequences, roughly 15% seen once, with roughly 4.3% in the top ten. Trimming removed 2 bases from V and 6 bases from J; junction bases left unmatched: 7. This CDR3 has 14 amino acids. Germline V CDR1 and CDR2: GTSNPN, SVGIG (reference sequence).

Material for sequencing was blood. The chain joins TRBV30 to TRBJ1-5; 7 bases fit TRBD1. This TCR derives from a middle-aged woman with Graves' ophthalmopathy. The CDR3 nucleotides read TGTGCCTGGAGTCCGACAGGGCTGGTTCAGCCCCAGCATTTT. Protein product: CAWSPTGLVQPQHF.